The T cell receptor (beta chain) described here comes from a study of blood T cells in healthy people across ages. Donors were healthy Caucasian individuals from Russia aged roughly 6 to 95. Per sample, no less than 6 micrograms of total RNA were extracted. A second about 6 to 12 cycle PCR used barcoded and J-beta primers. MiXCR, applied by TCRdb to the 5' RACE reads, yields one record per CDR3 protein. The sample includes roughly 680,000 distinct CDR3 sequences, 21% seen only once; the top ten take roughly 3.6%. In this sample, this clonotype turned up a few times. Its target is not known. The CDR3 length is 14 residues. The V and J ends lost 10 bases and 0 bases, in that order; junction bases with no gene match: 3. In germline, CDR1 is LNHNV, CDR2 YYDKDF (reference sequence). Study-level points and caveats: A greater number of naive CD4+ cells and higher diversity distinguished long-lived donors from aged donors.

The chain links TRBV15 to TRBJ2-6, with 7 bases aligning to TRBD1. The receptor's source is a man aged 65-85 years in good health. Sequencing was done on a sample of blood. Written as DNA, the CDR3 is TGTGCCATCAGACAGGGCTCTGGGGCCAACGTCCTGACTTTC. Its protein product is CAIRQGSGANVLTF. The full variable domain, its missing parts supplied by reference TRBV15 and TRBJ2-6, is DAMVIQNPRYQVTQFGKPVTLSCSQTLNHNVMYWYQQKSSQAPKLLFHYYDKDFNNEADTPDNFQSRRPNTSFCFLDIRSPGLGDTAMYLCAIRQGSGANVLTFGAGSRLTVL.